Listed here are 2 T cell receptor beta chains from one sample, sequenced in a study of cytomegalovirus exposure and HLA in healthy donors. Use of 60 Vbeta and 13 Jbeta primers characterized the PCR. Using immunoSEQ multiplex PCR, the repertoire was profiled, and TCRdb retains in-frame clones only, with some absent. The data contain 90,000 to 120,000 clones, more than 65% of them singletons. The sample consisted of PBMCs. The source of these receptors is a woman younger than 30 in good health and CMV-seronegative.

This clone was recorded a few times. The CDR3 region is CASSLVPGEFQIYGYTF. CDR3 DNA sequence: TGCGCCAGCAGCTTGGTACCAGGGGAATTTCAAATCTATGGCTACACCTTC. The rearrangement joins TRBV5-1 to TRBJ1-2; possibly TRBD1 for D (6 bases). The CDR3 has 17 amino acids. Per the germline V gene, CDR1 is SGHRS and CDR2 is YFSETQ. Trimming stripped 0 bases from V and 4 bases from J, with 19 bases between.

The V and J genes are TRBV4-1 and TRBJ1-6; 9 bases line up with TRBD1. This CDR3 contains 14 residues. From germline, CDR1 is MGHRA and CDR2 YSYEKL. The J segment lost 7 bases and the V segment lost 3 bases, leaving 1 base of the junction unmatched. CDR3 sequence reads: CASSHGQGNSPLHF. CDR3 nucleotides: TGCGCCAGCAGCCACGGACAGGGGAATTCACCCCTCCACTTT.